One and the same sample provided the 7 T cell receptor beta chains below, sequenced in a study of blood T cell repertoires in COVID-19. Sequencing was performed with immunoSEQ multiplex PCR; in TCRdb, only in-frame clones are kept and a portion is missing. The sample shows about 26,000 clones, more than 85% of them seen only once. Sequencing was done on a sample of peripheral blood. These receptors were collected from a human donor in a cohort sampled during active COVID-19.

The chain recombines TRBV19 with TRBJ1-5; 7 bases map to TRBD1. With 7 bases clipped from V and 3 bases from J, the junction kept 3 bases outside the gene matches. The CDR3 is made up of 13 amino acids. The germline CDR1 and CDR2 sequences are LNHDA and SQIVND (reference sequence). CDR3 in DNA: TGTGCCAGTAAGACAGGGTCCAATCAGCCCCAGCATTTT. Its translation is CASKTGSNQPQHF.

This clone was seen only a few times. As DNA, the CDR3 is TGTGCCAGCAGTCTACAGGGGCACGGGAGTCAGCCCCAGCATTTT. Translation: CASSLQGHGSQPQHF. The V call is TRBV6-2 or TRBV6-3, the J call TRBJ1-5; 7 nucleotides align to TRBD1. CDR1 and CDR2 (germline): MNHEY, SVGEGT. The V segment lost 5 bases and the J segment 6 bases; nucleotides outside the gene matches: 10. CDR3 length: 15 amino acids.

The CDR3 bases are TGCGCCAGCAGCTTGCTCCGCGGGACGAACACCGGGGAGCTGTTTTTT. Translation gives CASSLLRGTNTGELFF. This chain uses TRBV5-1 with TRBJ2-2; possibly TRBD2 for D (6 bases). V shed 1 base and J shed 0 bases, with 10 bases lying between them. The CDR3 covers 16 residues. Germline V gene data show CDR1 as SGHRS and CDR2 as YFSETQ.

This chain links TRBV6-5 with TRBJ1-4, with unresolved D. Germline CDR1 is MNHEY and CDR2 is SVGAGI. Trimming pared 0 bases from V and 2 bases from J, leaving 10 bases between. The CDR3 is made up of 16 amino acids. The CDR3: CASSYSGRLTNEKLFF. CDR3 DNA: TGTGCCAGCAGTTACTCAGGGAGGCTGACTAATGAAAAACTGTTTTTT.

This chain links TRBV12-3 or TRBV12-4 with TRBJ2-7; D gene unclear. Trimming removed 3 bases at V and 3 bases at J, with 6 bases between. This CDR3 is built from 12 residues. For the CDR3, the DNA is TGTGCCAGCAGTTTGGGCTTCTACGAGCAGTACTTC. Its protein product is CASSLGFYEQYF.

The CDR3 DNA sequence: TGTGCCAGCAGAGACAGGGAGGATGGCTACACCTTC. Translated, it gives CASRDREDGYTF. This chain joins TRBV3-1 (or the pseudogene TRBV3-2) and TRBJ1-2, with TRBD1 matching over 7 bases. There are 12 residues in the CDR3. Germline values: CDR1 LGHDT, CDR2 YNNKEL (reference sequence). Trimming cost V 6 bases and J 6 bases; bases outside gene matches: 4.

This sequence joins TRBV12-3 or TRBV12-4 and TRBJ2-7; a weak D match, TRBD1 (5 bases). Trimming took 11 bases from V and 4 from J, leaving 18 bases between them. The CDR3 spans 13 residues. CDR3 sequence (DNA): TGTGCCCGCGGCCCAGGGTCTCAGTACGAGCAGTACTTC. Protein sequence: CARGPGSQYEQYF.